This T cell receptor (beta chain) is drawn from a study of CD39 and CD103 CD8 tumor-infiltrating T cells. Notes on the study in general: DP CD8 TILs appeared more oligoclonal than DN and SP CD8 TILs and blood memory CD8 T cells.

Patients were not receiving any therapy when their samples were collected. T lymphocytes were enriched from thawed cells by negative selection, adding EpCAM beads for tumor-infiltrating lymphocytes. Sorted memory CD8 cells were CD8+CD4-CD45RA-, regardless of CCR7. Worth noting for this clone: What it binds is unknown.

Trimming took 5 bases from V and 1 from J; bases not matched to a gene: 6. The germline gives CDR1 SNHLY, CDR2 FYNNEI. CDR3 size: 15 residues. Clones were read by immunoSEQ multiplex PCR, and TCRdb kept only the in-frame ones, dropping some. The sample records some 4,800 clones, under 80% being singletons. The rearrangement joins TRBV2 to TRBJ1-1; 8 bases map to TRBD1. The sample was CD8+ T cells sorted from blood. Subset specified: total memory CD8 T cells (CD45RA-CCR7+/-) from blood or uninvolved lymph node. The receptor was isolated from a human donor with head and neck squamous cell carcinoma. The CDR3 sequence: CASSRDRLSNTEAFF. Written as DNA, the CDR3 is TGTGCCAGCAGTCGGGACAGGCTATCGAACACTGAAGCTTTCTTT.